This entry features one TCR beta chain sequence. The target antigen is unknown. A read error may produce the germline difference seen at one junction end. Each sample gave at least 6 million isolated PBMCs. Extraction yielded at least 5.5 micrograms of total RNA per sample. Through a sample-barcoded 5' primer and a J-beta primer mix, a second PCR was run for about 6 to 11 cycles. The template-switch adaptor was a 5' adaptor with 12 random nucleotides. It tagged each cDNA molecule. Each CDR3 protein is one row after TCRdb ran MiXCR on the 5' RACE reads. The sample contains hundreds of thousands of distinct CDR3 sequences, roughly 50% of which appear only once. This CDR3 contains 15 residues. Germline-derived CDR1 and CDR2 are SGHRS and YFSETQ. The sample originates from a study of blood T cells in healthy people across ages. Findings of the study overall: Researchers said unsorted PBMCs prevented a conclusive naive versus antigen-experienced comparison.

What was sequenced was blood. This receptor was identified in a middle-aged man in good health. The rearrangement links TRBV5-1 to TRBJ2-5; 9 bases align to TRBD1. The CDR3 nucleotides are TGCGCCAGCAGCAAGACCGGGACAGGGAGAGAGACCCGGTACTTC. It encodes CASSKTGTGRETRYF.